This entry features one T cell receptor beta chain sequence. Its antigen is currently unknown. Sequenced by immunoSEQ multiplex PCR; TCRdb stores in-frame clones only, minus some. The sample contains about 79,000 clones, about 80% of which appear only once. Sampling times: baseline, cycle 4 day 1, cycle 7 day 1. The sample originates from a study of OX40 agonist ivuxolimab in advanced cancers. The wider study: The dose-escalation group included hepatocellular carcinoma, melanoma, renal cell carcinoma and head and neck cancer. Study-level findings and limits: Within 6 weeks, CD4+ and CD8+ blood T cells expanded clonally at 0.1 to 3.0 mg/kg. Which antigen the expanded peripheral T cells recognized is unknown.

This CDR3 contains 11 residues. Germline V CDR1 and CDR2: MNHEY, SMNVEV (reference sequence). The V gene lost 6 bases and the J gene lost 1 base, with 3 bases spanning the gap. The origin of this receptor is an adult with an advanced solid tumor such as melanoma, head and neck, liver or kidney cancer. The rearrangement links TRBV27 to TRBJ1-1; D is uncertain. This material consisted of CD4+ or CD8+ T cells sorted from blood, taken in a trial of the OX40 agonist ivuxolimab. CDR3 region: CASRQNTEAFF. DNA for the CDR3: TGTGCCAGCAGACAGAACACTGAAGCTTTCTTT.